Below, 14 T cell receptor beta chains from the same sample are listed, as sequenced in a study of blood T cell repertoires in COVID-19. Data came from immunoSEQ multiplex PCR; TCRdb stores just in-frame clones and leaves some out. This table has over 300,000 clones, roughly nine tenths appearing once. Specimen: peripheral blood. All receptors come from a man aged 40-50 years with acute or convalescent COVID-19.

The chain has TRBV12-5 and TRBJ1-2, with unresolved D. Germline values: CDR1 LGHNT, CDR2 FRNRAP. The CDR3 covers 13 residues. The CDR3, as DNA: TGTGCCACAAGGGAGCGGTATTTCTATGGCTACACCTTC. Translating gives CATRERYFYGYTF.

Note on this clone: The junction shows a germline mismatch at one end, possibly a read error. CDR3 coding DNA: TGTGCTAGCAGCTCCCAGGGGCTCGTACAAGAGACCCAGTACTTC. Protein product: CASSSQGLVQETQYF. The chain joins TRBV7-7 to TRBJ2-5, with D perhaps matching TRBD1 (6 bases). Germline CDR1 and CDR2: SSHAT and FNYEAQ (reference sequence). The CDR3 is made up of 15 amino acids.

V gene TRBV29-1 combines with J gene TRBJ2-7, with a tentative D call TRBD1 (6 bases). Trimming took off 6 bases at V and 4 bases at J, with 16 bases between the two ends. The CDR3 is 13 amino acids. Germline loops: CDR1 SQVTM, CDR2 ANQGSEA. CDR3 nucleotides: TGCAGCGTCGCCACAACAGGGTCATACGAGCAGTACTTC. Its translation is CSVATTGSYEQYF.

V is TRBV7-3 and J is TRBJ2-5; 10 nucleotides agree with TRBD1. V lost 4 bases, J lost 7 bases, and 6 bases stayed unmatched. The CDR3 runs to 14 residues. Germline V CDR1 and CDR2: SGHTA, FQGTGA. The CDR3 region is CASSSPGQGGTQYF. The CDR3 DNA is TGTGCCAGCAGCTCCCCTGGACAGGGGGGGACCCAGTACTTC. Complete variable domain (other parts from reference TRBV7-3 and TRBJ2-5): GAGVSQTPSNKVTEKGKYVELRCDPISGHTALYWYRQSLGQGPEFLIYFQGTGAADDSGLPNDRFFAVRPEGSVSTLKIQRTERGDSAVYLCASSSPGQGGTQYFGPGTRLLVL.

CDR3 in amino acids: CAISGTGERWTEAFF. The CDR3 coding sequence is TGTGCCATCAGTGGGACAGGGGAAAGGTGGACTGAAGCTTTCTTT. The chain combines TRBV10-3 with TRBJ1-1; TRBD1 agrees at 9 bases. V was pared by 4 bases and J by 5 bases, with 8 bases of the junction left unmatched. Germline CDR1 and CDR2: ENHRY and SYGVKD. The CDR3 runs to 15 residues.

The rearrangement links TRBV7-9 to TRBJ1-3; 7 bases agree with TRBD1. Looked up from germline, CDR1 is SEHNR and CDR2 is FQNEAQ (reference sequence). The length of the CDR3 is 15 residues. Trimming removed 4 bases from V and 3 bases from J; junction bases left unmatched: 6. CDR3 DNA sequence: TGTGCCAGCAGCTCCCTGGGGACAGTTGGAAACACCATATATTTT. Its protein product is CASSSLGTVGNTIYF.

CDR3 in amino acids: CASSLETGNYEQYF. CDR3 DNA: TGTGCCAGCAGCTTAGAAACAGGGAACTACGAGCAGTACTTC. The rearrangement links TRBV7-2 to TRBJ2-7, with D possibly TRBD1 on 6 matching bases. This CDR3 contains 14 residues. CDR1 is SGHTA and CDR2 is FQGNSA in the germline V gene. Trimming pared 1 base from V and 3 bases from J, leaving 10 bases between. The whole variable domain, filled in from reference TRBV7-2 and TRBJ2-7, reads GAGVSQSPSNKVTEKGKDVELRCDPISGHTALYWYRQSLGQGLEFLIYFQGNSAPDKSGLPSDRFSAERTGGSVSTLTIQRTQQEDSAVYLCASSLETGNYEQYFGPGTRLTVT.

The J gene is TRBJ1-2, the V gene TRBV5-6, with D uncertain. Germline V gives CDR1 SGHDT, CDR2 YYEEEE. The length of the CDR3 is 16 residues. V was pared by 0 bases and J by 2 bases, with 14 bases between. CDR3 region: CASSLGSGVSNYGYTF. The CDR3 DNA follows: TGTGCCAGCAGCTTGGGGTCGGGAGTATCCAACTATGGCTACACCTTC.

The chain is built from TRBV28 and TRBJ1-6; D remains unclear. V lost 7 bases and J 6 bases, leaving 7 bases between the germline ends. CDR3 length: 12 residues. Germline V CDR1 and CDR2: MDHEN, SYDVKM. In DNA, the CDR3 is TGTGCCAGCAAAGCGGGTAATTCACCCCTCCACTTT. This translates into CASKAGNSPLHF.

The chain recombines TRBV28 with TRBJ2-1; 7 bases match TRBD1. CDR1 and CDR2 (germline): MDHEN, SYDVKM. The CDR3 extends over 15 amino acids. The J segment lost 8 bases and the V segment lost 8 bases, leaving 15 bases of the junction unmatched. The CDR3: CASHATFEGGDEQFF. The CDR3 bases are TGTGCCAGCCATGCAACCTTCGAAGGGGGCGATGAGCAGTTCTTC.

This clone turned up a few times. J is TRBJ1-5 and V is TRBV19, with D unclear. The CDR3 sequence is 16 residues long. The germline CDR1 and CDR2 sequences are LNHDA and SQIVND (reference sequence). V was shortened by 3 bases and J by 6 bases, with 18 bases between the two germline ends. CDR3 in amino acids: CASSISHSLGTQPQHF. DNA of the CDR3: TGTGCCAGTAGTATTTCGCACAGCCTGGGTACTCAGCCCCAGCATTTT.

The rearrangement uses TRBV3-1 (or the pseudogene TRBV3-2) and TRBJ1-1; TRBD1 might be the D (5 bases). Germline loops: CDR1 LGHDT, CDR2 YNNKEL (reference sequence). CDR3 size: 13 residues. V was clipped by 1 base and J by 8 bases, with 11 bases between them. CDR3 loop: CASSQVGGREAFF. CDR3 coding DNA: TGTGCCAGCAGCCAAGTCGGGGGTCGCGAAGCTTTCTTT.

The chain links TRBV3-1 (or the pseudogene TRBV3-2) to TRBJ2-2; D may be TRBD2 (6 bases). V was cut by 2 bases and J by 0 bases, with 10 bases left in between. There are 16 residues in the CDR3. The germline V gene encodes CDR1 LGHDT and CDR2 YNNKEL (reference sequence). The CDR3 spells CASSQFAGSNTGELFF. The CDR3 nucleotides read TGTGCCAGCAGCCAATTTGCGGGATCGAACACCGGGGAGCTGTTTTTT.

The chain carries TRBV29-1 and TRBJ2-5, with 12 nucleotides matching TRBD2. The CDR3 consists of 15 residues. Trimming at V came to 4 bases and at J to 4 bases, leaving 7 bases not matched to a gene. Per germline, CDR1 SQVTM and CDR2 ANQGSEA. The CDR3 nucleotides read TGCAGCGTTGGGAGACTAGCGGGAGTCTCAGAGACCCAGTACTTC. Translation gives CSVGRLAGVSETQYF.